A selection of T cell receptor beta chains follows, all from one sample in a study of blood T cell repertoires in COVID-19. Clones were read by immunoSEQ multiplex PCR, and TCRdb kept only the in-frame ones, dropping some. The sample lists 250,000 to 350,000 clones, roughly 88% occurring once. Sequencing input: peripheral blood. These receptors all stem from a man between 18 and 35 years old with active or convalescent COVID-19. Both conserved end residues are part of each CDR3. D genes are given only for firm matches. The size field is filled for only some rows; it gives once, few, many or a size class.

j_call d_call cdr3_length clone_size v_call cdr3_aa
TRBJ2-5 NA 14 NA TRBV7-2 CASSLVVSGPTSHF
TRBJ2-3 TRBD2 16 NA TRBV3-1/TRBV3-2 CASSQSGTRNSDTQYF
TRBJ2-2 TRBD2 17 NA TRBV28 CASSPGLAGANTGELFF
TRBJ1-2 NA 14 few TRBV6-5 CASSSPLQGYGYTF
TRBJ2-5 TRBD2 14 NA TRBV6-4 CASIGGGLLETQYF
TRBJ2-7 NA 15 once TRBV7-2 CASSLASGGRYEQYF
TRBJ2-3 TRBD1 15 NA TRBV19 CASSIRDRTTDTQYF
TRBJ1-1 TRBD1 16 NA TRBV7-8 CASSFSSAGGLTEAFF
TRBJ2-4 NA 12 NA TRBV7-9 CASSSDGLIQYF
TRBJ2-2 NA 17 NA TRBV7-3 CASSDTSRGMNTGELFF
TRBJ2-7 NA 16 NA TRBV13 CASSHRADFSSYEQYF
TRBJ2-5 NA 13 NA TRBV5-6 CASSLEGPETQYF
TRBJ2-1 TRBD2 13 NA TRBV15 CATTSGGSNEQFF
TRBJ1-2 TRBD1 15 NA TRBV19 CASSVDRGRVDGYTF
TRBJ2-1 NA 15 few TRBV7-8 CASSWSVTTYNEQFF
TRBJ1-2 TRBD1 16 NA TRBV19 CASSTTDRGLGYGYTF
TRBJ1-1 TRBD1 13 NA TRBV6-5 CASSADRDTEAFF
TRBJ2-1 TRBD2 15 once TRBV6-2/TRBV6-3 CASSYSVAGGNEQFF
TRBJ1-1 TRBD1 14 NA TRBV11-2 CASSHRDRGTEAFF
TRBJ2-7 TRBD2 16 NA TRBV27 CASRSGTSGISYEQYF
TRBJ2-5 NA 14 few TRBV25-1 CASSEYKGRETQYF
TRBJ1-5 TRBD1 14 NA TRBV18 CASSPGTGAQPQHF
TRBJ2-7 NA 12 NA TRBV7-9 CASSPQGREQYF
TRBJ1-1 NA 12 NA TRBV11-3 CASSRIAGEAFF
TRBJ2-7 NA 13 NA TRBV5-1 CASSLGGGAGQYF
TRBJ2-3 TRBD2 17 NA TRBV4-3 CASSPYGTSGGTDTQYF
TRBJ1-1 TRBD1 14 NA TRBV5-1 CASSLGTGRTEAFF
TRBJ2-1 TRBD2 16 NA TRBV7-2 CASSAPGLTSYNEQFF
TRBJ1-1 TRBD1 13 NA TRBV27 CASSWRQGVEAFF
TRBJ2-7 NA 13 NA TRBV18 CASSPSGSYEQYF
TRBJ2-7 TRBD2 19 NA TRBV6-1 CASSEIDVASGGVAYEQYF
TRBJ1-4 NA 14 NA TRBV19 CASSPTARNEKLFF
TRBJ1-1 TRBD1 15 NA TRBV5-6 CASSARDRGYTEAFF
TRBJ1-6 NA 15 NA TRBV11-2 CASSPRGDYNSPLHF
TRBJ2-5 TRBD2 15 NA TRBV11-2 CASSRLAGAGETQYF
TRBJ1-2 TRBD1 14 NA TRBV6-5 CASSTDRGLRGYTF
TRBJ2-1 NA 12 NA TRBV7-2 CASSPSYNEQFF
TRBJ1-2 NA 15 NA TRBV9 CASSVVTEPNYGYTF
TRBJ1-2 NA 12 few TRBV6-5 CASQGVNYGYTF
TRBJ2-6 NA 17 once TRBV18 CASSWTEANSGANVLTF
TRBJ2-6 TRBD1 17 NA TRBV19 CASSIRDRVSGANVLTF
TRBJ1-1 NA 12 NA TRBV24-1 CATSKRDTEAFF
TRBJ2-1 TRBD2 13 NA TRBV11-2 CASSSRLAGEQFF
TRBJ1-1 TRBD1 14 NA TRBV4-1 CASSHDRVNTEAFF
TRBJ2-7 TRBD1 13 few TRBV6-1 CASSETGGHEQYF
TRBJ1-2 TRBD1 15 NA TRBV2 CASRPPAGGINGYTF
TRBJ1-6 NA 14 NA TRBV23-1 CASSQVWTVSPLHF
TRBJ1-6 NA 12 NA TRBV9 CASSLGGKGLHF
TRBJ2-7 TRBD1 13 once TRBV6-5 CASGQALSYEQYF
TRBJ2-5 NA 15 once TRBV5-4 CASSFDAAGGETQYF
TRBJ2-2 NA 13 NA TRBV24-1 CATSVPPFGELFF
TRBJ1-6 NA 17 NA TRBV6-1 CASSERKGRVDDSPLHF
TRBJ2-7 TRBD1 15 NA TRBV13 CASSRAGTGGAEQYF
TRBJ2-2 TRBD2 18 NA TRBV3-1/TRBV3-2 CASSQIAGDLYNTGELFF